This passage covers 12 T cell receptor beta chains from one sample sequenced in a study of cytotoxic CD8 clonotypes in ibrutinib-treated CLL. The data were produced by immunoSEQ multiplex PCR, yet TCRdb's version contains in-frame clones alone and is incomplete. This sample has just over 45,000 clones, with roughly two thirds found just once. Here the sequenced sample was PBMCs, taken after 12 months of ibrutinib treatment. The source of these receptors is a human donor with chronic lymphocytic leukemia.

This chain uses TRBV6-6 with TRBJ2-3, with TRBD2 identical over 11 bases. This CDR3 has 16 residues. V lost 5 bases and J lost 6; bases outside the gene matches: 10. The V gene's germline CDR1 is MNHNY and CDR2 SVGAGI (reference sequence). The CDR3 reads CASSPPSGGLRDTQYF. In DNA form, the CDR3 reads TGTGCCAGCAGTCCCCCTAGCGGGGGGCTTCGGGATACGCAGTATTTT.

This sequence joins TRBV5-4 and TRBJ1-1; D gene uncertain. Trimming left V 0 bases short and J 5 bases short, with 8 bases between. The CDR3 totals 13 residues. Germline V CDR1 and CDR2: SGHNT, YYREEE (reference sequence). CDR3 sequence: CASSLARDTEAFF. The CDR3 bases are TGTGCCAGCAGCTTGGCTAGGGATACTGAAGCTTTCTTT.

V is TRBV7-6 and J is TRBJ1-3; D might be TRBD1 (6 bases). The CDR3 runs 16 residues. The germline V gene encodes CDR1 SGHVS and CDR2 FNYEAQ. The V end lost 1 base, the J end lost 2 bases, and 12 bases lay between the germline ends. The DNA of the CDR3 is TGTGCCAGCAGCTTAGAAGGGGGACTCGCTGGAAACACCATATATTTT. Its protein is CASSLEGGLAGNTIYF.

This clone was observed a few times. V usage is TRBV6-5 and J usage is TRBJ2-2, with D possibly being TRBD1 (6 bases). CDR3 length: 15 amino acids. Per the germline V gene, CDR1 is MNHEY and CDR2 is SVGAGI. The V end lost 1 base, the J end lost 4 bases, and 10 bases lay between the germline ends. The CDR3 region has the DNA TGTGCCAGCAGTTACTGGCAGGGGTCCACCGGGGAGCTGTTTTTT. Protein product: CASSYWQGSTGELFF.

The J gene is TRBJ2-5, the V gene TRBV30; D is possibly TRBD1 or TRBD2 (5 bases each). With 5 bases removed from V and 2 bases from J, the gap between germline ends came to 12 bases. Germline V gives CDR1 GTSNPN, CDR2 SVGIG (reference sequence). This CDR3 spans 13 amino acids. The CDR3 DNA sequence: TGTGCCTGGGACCGGGGCCTACAAGAGACCCAGTACTTC. Its protein is CAWDRGLQETQYF. The variable domain in full, completed from reference TRBV30 and TRBJ2-5, reads SQTIHQWPATLVQPVGSPLSLECTVEGTSNPNLYWYRQAAGRGLQLLFYSVGIGQISSEVPQNLSASRPQDRQFILSSKKLLLSDSGFYLCAWDRGLQETQYFGPGTRLLVL.

V and J are TRBV5-1 and TRBJ1-1; D remains unclear. Trimming removed 4 bases at V and 4 bases at J, with 14 bases between. CDR1 is SGHRS and CDR2 is YFSETQ in the germline V gene. This CDR3 comprises 14 residues. In nucleotides, the CDR3 is TGCGCCAGCAGCCCCGAATGGGTTTCCACTGAAGCTTTCTTT. The encoded protein is CASSPEWVSTEAFF.

The rearrangement links TRBV2 to TRBJ1-1; weak D call: TRBD1 (5 bases). Germline CDR1 and CDR2: SNHLY and FYNNEI. This CDR3 comprises 16 residues. Trimming shortened V by 7 bases and J by 3 bases, and 21 bases separated the two germline ends. CDR3 DNA sequence: TGTGCCAGCATCTCCGGGACCTTCGTTTTAGACACTGAAGCTTTCTTT. As protein: CASISGTFVLDTEAFF.

The chain couples TRBV7-2 to TRBJ1-6; TRBD1 agrees at 8 bases. V dropped 5 bases and J dropped 0; count of bases not matched to a gene: 9. Looked up from germline, CDR1 is SGHTA and CDR2 is FQGNSA. The CDR3 spans 18 residues. CDR3 in DNA: TGTGCCAGCAGCACGCGACAGGGGAGGAGCTCCTATAATTCACCCCTCCACTTT. This codes for CASSTRQGRSSYNSPLHF. Supplemented by reference TRBV7-2 and TRBJ1-6, the full variable domain reads GAGVSQSPSNKVTEKGKDVELRCDPISGHTALYWYRQSLGQGLEFLIYFQGNSAPDKSGLPSDRFSAERTGGSVSTLTIQRTQQEDSAVYLCASSTRQGRSSYNSPLHFGNGTRLTVT.

This clone is a singleton in its sample. V and J are TRBV5-1 and TRBJ2-3; 10 bases match TRBD1. Germline CDR1 SGHRS, CDR2 YFSETQ. CDR3 length: 17 amino acids. V gave up 0 bases and J gave up 3 bases; unmatched junction bases: 7. CDR3 amino acids: CASSLVPPGQGTDTQYF. The CDR3 DNA follows: TGCGCCAGCAGCTTGGTACCACCGGGACAGGGGACAGATACGCAGTATTTT.

The CDR3 DNA reads TGTGCCTGGAGTGTACCAGCTAGGGCCCTCCACTTT. As protein: CAWSVPARALHF. The chain employs TRBV30 and TRBJ1-6; D is uncertain. The CDR3 totals 12 residues. Germline CDR1 and CDR2: GTSNPN and SVGIG (reference sequence). The V end was cut by 0 bases, the J end by 14 bases, with 11 bases between. Filled out from reference TRBV30 and TRBJ1-6, the complete variable domain reads SQTIHQWPATLVQPVGSPLSLECTVEGTSNPNLYWYRQAAGRGLQLLFYSVGIGQISSEVPQNLSASRPQDRQFILSSKKLLLSDSGFYLCAWSVPARALHFGNGTRLTVT.

This clone showed up just a few times. The V gene is TRBV7-9, the J gene TRBJ2-5; D not resolved. This CDR3 is 14 amino acids long. Trimming stripped 3 bases from V and 6 bases from J, with 14 bases between. CDR1 SEHNR and CDR2 FQNEAQ come from the germline V gene (reference sequence). The CDR3 protein is CASSFPLPYKTQYF. CDR3 coding DNA: TGTGCCAGCAGCTTCCCTCTACCTTACAAGACCCAGTACTTC.

This clone was seen a few times. V gene TRBV6-5 combines with J gene TRBJ1-2; TRBD1 agrees at 7 bases. Germline CDR1 MNHEY, CDR2 SVGAGI. The V gene end was trimmed by 11 bases and the J gene end by 4 bases; junction bases not matched to a gene: 13. This CDR3 spans 14 amino acids. The CDR3 region is CAVRGGGNVYGYTF. The CDR3 nucleotides are TGTGCCGTCAGAGGGGGCGGGAATGTCTATGGCTACACCTTC.